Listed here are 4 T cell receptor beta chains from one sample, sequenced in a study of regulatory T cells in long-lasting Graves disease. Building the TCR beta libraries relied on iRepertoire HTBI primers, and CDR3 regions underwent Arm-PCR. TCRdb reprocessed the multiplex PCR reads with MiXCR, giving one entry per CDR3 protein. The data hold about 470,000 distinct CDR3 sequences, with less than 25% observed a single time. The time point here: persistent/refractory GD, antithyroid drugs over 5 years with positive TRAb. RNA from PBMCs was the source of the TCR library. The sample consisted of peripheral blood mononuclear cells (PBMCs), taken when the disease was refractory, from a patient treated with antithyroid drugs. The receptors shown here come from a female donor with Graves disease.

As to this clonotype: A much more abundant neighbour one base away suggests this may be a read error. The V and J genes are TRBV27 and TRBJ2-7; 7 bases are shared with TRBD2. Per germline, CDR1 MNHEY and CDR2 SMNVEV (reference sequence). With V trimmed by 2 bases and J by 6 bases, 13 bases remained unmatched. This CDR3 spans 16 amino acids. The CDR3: CASSLGWSSGNCEQYF. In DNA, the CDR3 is TGTGCCAGCAGTTTAGGATGGTCTAGCGGAAACTGCGAGCAGTACTTC.

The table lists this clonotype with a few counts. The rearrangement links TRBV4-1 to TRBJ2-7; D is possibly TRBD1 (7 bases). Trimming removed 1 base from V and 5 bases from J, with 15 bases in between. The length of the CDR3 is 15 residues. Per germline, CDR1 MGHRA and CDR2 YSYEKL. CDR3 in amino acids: CASSQVAGRGDEQYF. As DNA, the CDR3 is TGCGCCAGCAGCCAAGTCGCGGGCAGGGGGGACGAGCAGTACTTC.

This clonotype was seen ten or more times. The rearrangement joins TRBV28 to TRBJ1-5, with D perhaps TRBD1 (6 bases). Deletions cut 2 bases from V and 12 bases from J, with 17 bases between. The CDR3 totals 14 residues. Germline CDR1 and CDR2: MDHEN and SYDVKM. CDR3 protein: CASSLQGRLVIQHF. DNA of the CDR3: TGTGCCAGCAGTTTACAGGGGAGGTTGGTTATCCAGCATTTT.

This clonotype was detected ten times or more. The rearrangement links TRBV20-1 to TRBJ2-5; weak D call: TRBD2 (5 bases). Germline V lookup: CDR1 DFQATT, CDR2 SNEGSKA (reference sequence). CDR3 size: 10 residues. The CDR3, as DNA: TGCAGCCACGAGGGAGAGACCCAGTACTTC. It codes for CSHEGETQYF.